Listed below are T cell receptor beta chains from one sample, sequenced in a study of blood T cell repertoires in COVID-19. This table comes from immunoSEQ multiplex PCR, and its TCRdb copy is limited to in-frame clones, with some not included. In the table there are approximately 250,000 clones, roughly 91% of which are singletons. The specimen was PBMCs or T cells enriched from blood (not recorded which). Receptors were obtained from a woman aged 30 to 39 who had recovered from COVID-19. Both conserved end residues are part of each CDR3. D genes are given only for firm matches. The size field is filled for only some rows; it gives once, few, many or a size class.

size | J | D | V | CDR3 | DNA
NA | TRBJ2-5 | NA | TRBV28 | CASSFSETQYF | TGTGCCAGCAGTTTCTCAGAGACCCAGTACTTC
NA | TRBJ2-7 | NA | TRBV9 | CASSVVDGIGDEQYF | TGTGCCAGCAGCGTAGTTGACGGGATTGGCGACGAGCAGTACTTC
NA | TRBJ1-2 | NA | TRBV28 | CASSTRGGRPYGYTF | TGTGCCAGCAGTACAAGGGGGGGGAGGCCATATGGCTACACCTTC
NA | TRBJ2-1 | NA | TRBV28 | CASSGPNEQFF | TGTGCCAGCAGTGGGCCTAATGAGCAGTTCTTC
once | TRBJ1-5 | TRBD1 | TRBV4-2 | CASSPMTGGNQPQHF | TGTGCCAGCAGCCCGATGACAGGGGGCAATCAGCCCCAGCATTTT
NA | TRBJ1-2 | TRBD1 | TRBV7-2 | CASSLDRGYGYTF | TGTGCCAGCAGCTTAGACAGGGGATATGGCTACACCTTC
once | TRBJ1-1 | NA | TRBV5-4 | CASSLTGYLKDTEAFF | TGTGCCAGCAGCTTGACAGGTTATCTAAAAGACACTGAAGCTTTCTTT
NA | TRBJ1-1 | NA | TRBV4-1 | CASSQDLNTEAFF | TGCGCCAGCAGCCAAGACTTAAACACTGAAGCTTTCTTT
NA | TRBJ1-2 | TRBD1 | TRBV28 | CASSSTGQGRYTF | TGTGCCAGCAGCTCCACCGGACAGGGACGCTACACCTTC
NA | TRBJ1-1 | TRBD1 | TRBV19 | CASGGQGNTEAFF | TGTGCCAGCGGGGGACAGGGAAACACTGAAGCTTTCTTT
NA | TRBJ1-2 | NA | TRBV27 | CASSFGVGNYGYTF | TGTGCCAGCAGTTTCGGGGTGGGTAACTATGGCTACACCTTC
once | TRBJ1-6 | NA | TRBV10-3 | CAISYGGGDSPLHF | TGTGCCATCAGTTATGGGGGGGGCGATTCACCCCTCCACTTT
few | TRBJ1-3 | NA | TRBV5-4 | CASSLVGEISSGNTIYF | TGTGCCAGCAGCTTGGTTGGGGAGATCAGCTCTGGAAACACCATATATTTT
NA | TRBJ2-7 | TRBD1 | TRBV19 | CASSSRGLRYEQYF | TGTGCCAGTTCCAGCAGGGGGCTTAGGTACGAGCAGTACTTC
NA | TRBJ1-1 | TRBD1 | TRBV19 | CGTGETLNTEAFF | TGCGGGACAGGGGAAACGTTGAACACTGAAGCTTTCTTT
NA | TRBJ1-5 | NA | TRBV7-6 | CASSSTAGRGQPQHF | TGTGCCAGCAGCTCCACGGCGGGGAGGGGTCAGCCCCAGCATTTT
NA | TRBJ2-1 | NA | TRBV9 | CASSVAGAAYNEQFF | TGTGCCAGCAGCGTAGCGGGAGCCGCCTACAATGAGCAGTTCTTC
NA | TRBJ2-1 | NA | TRBV27 | CASSPLRGINEQFF | TGTGCCAGCAGTCCCCTTCGGGGAATTAATGAGCAGTTCTTC
NA | TRBJ1-1 | NA | TRBV5-1 | CASSLDNRGSEAFF | TGCGCCAGCAGCTTGGATAATCGGGGGTCCGAAGCTTTCTTT
NA | TRBJ2-2 | TRBD2 | TRBV4-2 | CASSQIIAGGPGENTGELFF | TGTGCCAGCAGCCAGATTATAGCGGGAGGGCCCGGGGAGAACACCGGGGAGCTGTTTTTT
NA | TRBJ1-5 | TRBD1 | TRBV7-9 | CASSLSRGAQHF | TGTGCCAGCAGCCTATCCAGGGGGGCCCAGCATTTT
NA | TRBJ1-4 | NA | TRBV30 | CAWSPSGAGEFEKLFF | TGTGCCTGGAGTCCCTCAGGGGCAGGGGAATTTGAAAAACTGTTTTTT
NA | TRBJ1-1 | TRBD1 | TRBV10-3 | CAISAGQENTEAFF | TGTGCCATCAGTGCGGGACAGGAGAACACTGAAGCTTTCTTT
NA | TRBJ1-3 | NA | TRBV28 | CASKTGISGNTIYF | TGTGCCAGCAAGACAGGAATTTCTGGAAACACCATATATTTT
NA | TRBJ2-7 | NA | TRBV11-3 | CASSLHRGAYEQYF | TGTGCCAGCAGCTTACATAGGGGCGCCTACGAGCAGTACTTC
NA | TRBJ2-5 | TRBD2 | TRBV4-3 | CASSHELADQETQYF | TGCGCCAGCAGCCACGAACTAGCGGACCAAGAGACCCAGTACTTC
NA | TRBJ2-1 | NA | TRBV1 | CTSSHPRGAGGPENEQFF | TGCACCAGCAGCCACCCGCGTGGTGCGGGAGGGCCGGAGAATGAGCAGTTCTTC
NA | TRBJ2-7 | TRBD2 | TRBV7-2 | CASSLAAGGSYEQYF | TGTGCCAGCAGCTTAGCGGCGGGGGGCTCCTACGAGCAGTACTTC
NA | TRBJ2-1 | NA | TRBV27 | CASSFHMRGEQFF | TGTGCCAGCAGTTTTCACATGAGAGGTGAGCAGTTCTTC
NA | TRBJ1-2 | NA | TRBV3-1/TRBV3-2 | CASSQVGGSTNYGYTF | TGTGCCAGCAGCCAAGTAGGCGGAAGCACTAACTATGGCTACACCTTC
once | TRBJ2-1 | TRBD2 | TRBV7-9 | CASSLVIPLAGYNEQFF | TGTGCCAGCAGCTTAGTGATACCACTAGCGGGGTACAATGAGCAGTTCTTC
NA | TRBJ1-1 | NA | TRBV27 | CASRFEGGSAPMNTEAFF | TGTGCCAGCAGATTTGAGGGAGGCAGCGCTCCTATGAACACTGAAGCTTTCTTT
NA | TRBJ1-2 | TRBD1 | TRBV18 | CASSPSGQEGGYTF | TGTGCCAGCTCACCGAGTGGACAGGAAGGTGGCTACACCTTC
NA | TRBJ2-1 | NA | TRBV3-1/TRBV3-2 | CASSLDSPNEQFF | TGTGCCAGCAGCCTGGACTCTCCTAATGAGCAGTTCTTC
NA | TRBJ1-1 | NA | TRBV19 | CASSISEGAGTEAFF | TGTGCCAGTAGTATCAGTGAGGGTGCGGGCACTGAAGCTTTCTTT
NA | TRBJ2-5 | TRBD2 | TRBV24-1 | CATSEKRLAGTQETQYF | TGTGCCACCAGTGAGAAAAGACTAGCGGGAACCCAAGAGACCCAGTACTTC
NA | TRBJ2-5 | NA | TRBV5-4 | CASSLVSGQETQYF | TGTGCCAGCAGCCTGGTGTCAGGACAAGAGACCCAGTACTTC
NA | TRBJ1-1 | NA | TRBV28 | CASSEFRRGTEAFF | TGTGCCAGCAGTGAATTTCGAAGGGGGACTGAAGCTTTCTTT
NA | TRBJ1-3 | NA | TRBV11-1 | CASSWGQGPGNTIYF | TGTGCCAGCAGCTGGGGCCAGGGCCCTGGAAACACCATATATTTT
NA | TRBJ1-2 | NA | TRBV6-5 | CASSPFRGDDGYTF | TGTGCCAGCAGTCCCTTCAGGGGAGACGATGGCTACACCTTC
NA | TRBJ2-1 | NA | TRBV27 | CASSLGGKDNEQFF | TGTGCCAGCTCCCTCGGCGGCAAAGACAATGAGCAGTTCTTC
NA | TRBJ2-3 | NA | TRBV28 | CASRTTLDMDTQYF | TGTGCCAGCCGCACTACCCTGGACATGGATACGCAGTATTTT
NA | TRBJ2-2 | TRBD1 | TRBV6-2/TRBV6-3 | CASSSDRRNTGELFF | TGTGCCAGCAGTTCGGACAGGAGAAACACCGGGGAGCTGTTTTTT
NA | TRBJ1-4 | NA | TRBV2 | CASRTGGWKLFF | TGTGCCAGCAGGACTGGGGGCTGGAAACTGTTTTTT
NA | TRBJ2-3 | TRBD1 | TRBV28 | CASSRFGTGKPDTQYF | TGTGCCAGCAGTCGGTTCGGGACAGGGAAGCCAGATACGCAGTATTTT
NA | TRBJ2-1 | NA | TRBV5-6 | CASSYRGRFNEQFF | TGTGCCAGCAGCTATAGAGGGAGATTCAATGAGCAGTTCTTC
NA | TRBJ2-2 | TRBD2 | TRBV28 | CASSFWELAGGPGELFF | TGTGCCAGCAGTTTTTGGGAGTTGGCGGGAGGTCCCGGGGAGCTGTTTTTT
few | TRBJ2-2 | TRBD2 | TRBV9 | CASSVFAGVAPTGELFF | TGTGCCAGCAGCGTCTTTGCGGGAGTAGCGCCAACCGGGGAGCTGTTTTTT
NA | TRBJ2-1 | TRBD1 | TRBV6-4 | CASSVSGQEDNEQFF | TGTGCCAGCAGTGTATCGGGACAGGAGGACAATGAGCAGTTCTTC
NA | TRBJ1-1 | NA | TRBV21-1 | CASSNDKDTEAFF | TGTGCCAGCAGCAACGACAAGGACACTGAAGCTTTCTTT
NA | TRBJ1-6 | TRBD1 | TRBV6-2/TRBV6-3 | CASSYRKGQGKIRNSPLHF | TGTGCCAGCAGTTACAGGAAGGGACAGGGGAAAATTAGGAATTCACCCCTCCACTTT
NA | TRBJ1-6 | TRBD1 | TRBV25-1 | CASSELPGQGTSPLHF | TGTGCCAGCAGTGAATTGCCGGGACAGGGTACTTCACCCCTCCACTTT
NA | TRBJ1-1 | TRBD1 | TRBV4-1 | CASSPDRAEAFF | TGCGCCAGCAGCCCGGACAGGGCTGAAGCTTTCTTT
NA | TRBJ1-2 | TRBD1 | TRBV28 | CATQTGENYGYTF | TGTGCCACCCAAACAGGGGAAAACTATGGCTACACCTTC
NA | TRBJ2-1 | TRBD2 | TRBV7-2 | CASSFPRLAGFYNEQFF | TGTGCCAGCAGCTTCCCCAGGCTAGCGGGGTTTTACAATGAGCAGTTCTTC
NA | TRBJ1-2 | NA | TRBV29-1 | CSVEGKIAGNYGYTF | TGCAGCGTTGAAGGAAAAATTGCAGGGAACTATGGCTACACCTTC
few | TRBJ2-7 | TRBD2 | TRBV30 | CAWSPGLAGGHEQYF | TGTGCCTGGAGCCCTGGACTAGCGGGGGGCCACGAGCAGTACTTC